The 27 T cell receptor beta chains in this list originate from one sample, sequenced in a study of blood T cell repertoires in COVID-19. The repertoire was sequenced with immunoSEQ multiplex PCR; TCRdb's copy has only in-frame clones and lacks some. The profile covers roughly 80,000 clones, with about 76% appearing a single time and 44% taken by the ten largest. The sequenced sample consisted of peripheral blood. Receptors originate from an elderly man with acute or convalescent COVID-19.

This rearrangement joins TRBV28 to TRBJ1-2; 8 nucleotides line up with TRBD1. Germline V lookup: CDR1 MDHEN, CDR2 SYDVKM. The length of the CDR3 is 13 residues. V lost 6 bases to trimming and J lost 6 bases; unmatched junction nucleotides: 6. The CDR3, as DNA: TGTGCCAGCAGGCCGCCGGGACAGGATGGCTACACCTTC. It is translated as CASRPPGQDGYTF.

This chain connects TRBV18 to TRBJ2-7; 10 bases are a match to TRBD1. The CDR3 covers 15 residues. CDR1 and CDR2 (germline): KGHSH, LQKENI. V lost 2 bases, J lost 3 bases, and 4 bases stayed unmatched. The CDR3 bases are TGTGCCAGCTCACCAAGGACAGGGGGTAACTACGAGCAGTACTTC. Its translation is CASSPRTGGNYEQYF.

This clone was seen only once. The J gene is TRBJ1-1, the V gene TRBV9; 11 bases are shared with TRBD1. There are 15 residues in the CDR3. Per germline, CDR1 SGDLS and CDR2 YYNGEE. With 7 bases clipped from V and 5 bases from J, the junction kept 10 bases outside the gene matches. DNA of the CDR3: TGTGCCAGCGGAAGAACGGGGACAGGGGGGACTGAAGCTTTCTTT. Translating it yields CASGRTGTGGTEAFF.

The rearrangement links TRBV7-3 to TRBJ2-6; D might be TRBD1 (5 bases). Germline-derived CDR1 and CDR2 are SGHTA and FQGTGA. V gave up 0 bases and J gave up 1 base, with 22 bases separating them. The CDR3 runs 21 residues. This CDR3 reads CASSLTHISQGKSSGANVLTF. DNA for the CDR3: TGTGCCAGCAGCTTAACCCATATAAGTCAGGGAAAATCTTCTGGGGCCAACGTCCTGACTTTC.

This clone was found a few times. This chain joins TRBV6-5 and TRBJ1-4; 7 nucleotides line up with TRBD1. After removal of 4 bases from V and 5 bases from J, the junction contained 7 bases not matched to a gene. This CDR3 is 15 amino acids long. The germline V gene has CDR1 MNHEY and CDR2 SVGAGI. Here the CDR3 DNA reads TGTGCCAGCAGTTCTCTCGGGACAGTCAATGAAAAACTGTTTTTT. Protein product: CASSSLGTVNEKLFF.

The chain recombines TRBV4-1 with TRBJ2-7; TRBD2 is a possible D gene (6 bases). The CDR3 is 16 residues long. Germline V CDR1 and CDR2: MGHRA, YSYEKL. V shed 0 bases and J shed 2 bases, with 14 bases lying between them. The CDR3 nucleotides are TGCGCCAGCAGCCAAGATATCACTAGCCATACCTACGAGCAGTACTTC. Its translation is CASSQDITSHTYEQYF.

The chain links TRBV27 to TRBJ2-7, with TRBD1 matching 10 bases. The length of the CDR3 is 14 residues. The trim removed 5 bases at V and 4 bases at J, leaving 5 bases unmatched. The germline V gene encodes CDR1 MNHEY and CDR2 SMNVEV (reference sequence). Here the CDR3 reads CASSPRTGGYEQYF. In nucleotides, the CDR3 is TGTGCCAGCAGTCCAAGGACAGGGGGATACGAGCAGTACTTC.

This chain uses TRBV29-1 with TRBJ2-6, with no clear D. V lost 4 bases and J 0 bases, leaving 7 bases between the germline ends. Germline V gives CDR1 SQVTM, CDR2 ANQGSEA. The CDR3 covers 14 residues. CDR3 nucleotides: TGCAGCGTTGTTGGCACCTCTGGGGCCAACGTCCTGACTTTC. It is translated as CSVVGTSGANVLTF.

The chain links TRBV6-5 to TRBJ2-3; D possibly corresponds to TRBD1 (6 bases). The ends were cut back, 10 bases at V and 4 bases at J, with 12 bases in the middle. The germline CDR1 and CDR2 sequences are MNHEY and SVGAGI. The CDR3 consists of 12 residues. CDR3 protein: CATTQGSDTQYF. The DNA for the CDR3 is TGTGCCACTACCCAGGGGTCAGATACGCAGTATTTT.

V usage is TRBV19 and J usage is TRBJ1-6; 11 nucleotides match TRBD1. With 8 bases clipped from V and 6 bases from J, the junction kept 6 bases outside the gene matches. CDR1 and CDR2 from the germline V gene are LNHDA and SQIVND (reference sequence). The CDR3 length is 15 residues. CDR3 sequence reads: CASRRTGGLNSPLHF. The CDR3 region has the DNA TGTGCCAGTCGTCGGACAGGGGGCCTTAATTCACCCCTCCACTTT.

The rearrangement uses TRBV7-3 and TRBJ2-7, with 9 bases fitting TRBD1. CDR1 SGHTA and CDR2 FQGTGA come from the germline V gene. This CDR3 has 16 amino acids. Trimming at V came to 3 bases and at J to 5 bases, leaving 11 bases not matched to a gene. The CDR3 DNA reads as TGTGCCAGCAGCTTTTCCCCCGGGACAGGGATCCACGAGCAGTACTTC. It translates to CASSFSPGTGIHEQYF.

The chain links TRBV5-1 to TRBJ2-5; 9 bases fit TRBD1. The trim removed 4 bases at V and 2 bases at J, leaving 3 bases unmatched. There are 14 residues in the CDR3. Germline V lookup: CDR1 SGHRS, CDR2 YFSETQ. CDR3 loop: CASSPGTGQETQYF. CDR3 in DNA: TGCGCCAGCAGCCCAGGGACAGGGCAAGAGACCCAGTACTTC.

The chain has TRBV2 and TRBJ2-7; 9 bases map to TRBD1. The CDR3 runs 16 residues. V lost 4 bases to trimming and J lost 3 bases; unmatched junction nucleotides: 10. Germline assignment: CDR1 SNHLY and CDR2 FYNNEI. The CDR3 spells CASSGHDRGLGYEQYF. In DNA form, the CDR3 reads TGTGCCAGCAGTGGACATGACAGGGGGTTGGGCTACGAGCAGTACTTC.

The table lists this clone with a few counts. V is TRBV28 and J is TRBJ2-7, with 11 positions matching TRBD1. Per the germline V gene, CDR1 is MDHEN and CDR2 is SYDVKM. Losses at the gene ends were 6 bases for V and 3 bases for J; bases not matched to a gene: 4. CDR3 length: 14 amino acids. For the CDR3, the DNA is TGTGCCAGCAGGGGACAGGGGGTTATCTACGAGCAGTACTTC. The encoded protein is CASRGQGVIYEQYF.

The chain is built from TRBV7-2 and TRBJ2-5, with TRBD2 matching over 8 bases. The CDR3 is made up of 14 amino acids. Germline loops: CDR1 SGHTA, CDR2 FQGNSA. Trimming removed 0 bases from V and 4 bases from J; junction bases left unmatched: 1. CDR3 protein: CASSLAGLGETQYF. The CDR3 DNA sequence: TGTGCCAGCAGCTTAGCGGGACTAGGAGAGACCCAGTACTTC.

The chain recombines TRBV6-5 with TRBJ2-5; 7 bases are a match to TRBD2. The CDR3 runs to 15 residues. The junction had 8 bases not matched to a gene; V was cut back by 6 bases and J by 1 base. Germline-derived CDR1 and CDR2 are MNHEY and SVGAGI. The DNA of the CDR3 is TGTGCCAGCAGCTCCCAAGCGGGACTCCAAGAGACCCAGTACTTC. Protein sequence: CASSSQAGLQETQYF.

CDR3: CASSYRGKVNTEAFF. The CDR3 DNA is TGTGCCAGCAGTTACAGAGGGAAGGTGAACACTGAAGCTTTCTTT. V is TRBV6-5 and J is TRBJ1-1; unclear D gene. Germline CDR1 and CDR2: MNHEY and SVGAGI. CDR3 length: 15 residues. V was clipped by 2 bases and J by 0 bases, with 10 bases between them.

The CDR3 coding sequence is TGTGCCAGCAGTTTCCAAGACAGGGTATTCTACGAGCAGTACTTC. It is translated as CASSFQDRVFYEQYF. V is TRBV28 and J is TRBJ2-7, with 7 nucleotides matching TRBD1. The CDR3 has 15 amino acids. Germline V lookup: CDR1 MDHEN, CDR2 SYDVKM. V lost 3 bases and J lost 3; bases outside the gene matches: 8.

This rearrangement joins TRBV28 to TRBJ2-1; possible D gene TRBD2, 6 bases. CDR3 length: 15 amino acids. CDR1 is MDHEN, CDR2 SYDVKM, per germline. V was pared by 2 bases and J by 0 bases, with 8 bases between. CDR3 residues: CASSLPGSSYNEQFF. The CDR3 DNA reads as TGTGCCAGCAGTTTACCCGGGAGCTCCTACAATGAGCAGTTCTTC.

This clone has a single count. CDR3 nucleotide sequence: TGTGCCAGCAGCCCCGGACAGGGTAGGGGGGAGCTGTTTTTT. Protein: CASSPGQGRGELFF. The chain joins TRBV2 to TRBJ2-2; 8 bases agree with TRBD1. The CDR3 runs 14 residues. V trimming: 6 bases; J trimming: 8 bases; junction bases outside the gene matches: 8. In germline, CDR1 is SNHLY, CDR2 FYNNEI.

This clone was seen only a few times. The CDR3: CASSFPGQGNTEAFF. The CDR3, as DNA: TGTGCCAGCAGCTTTCCGGGACAGGGAAACACTGAAGCTTTCTTT. The chain combines TRBV5-4 with TRBJ1-1; 9 bases are shared with TRBD1. The CDR3 totals 15 residues. Looked up from germline, CDR1 is SGHNT and CDR2 is YYREEE (reference sequence). The V segment lost 2 bases and the J segment 2 bases; nucleotides outside the gene matches: 4.

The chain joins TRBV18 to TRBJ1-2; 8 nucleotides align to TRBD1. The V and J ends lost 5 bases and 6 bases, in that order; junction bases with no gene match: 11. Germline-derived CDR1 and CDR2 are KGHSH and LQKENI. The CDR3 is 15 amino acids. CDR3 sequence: CASSFFPDRGNGYTF. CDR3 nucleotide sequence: TGTGCCAGCTCATTTTTCCCCGACAGGGGCAATGGCTACACCTTC.

This CDR3 is CASSPSTGSRNTIYF. The CDR3 DNA sequence: TGTGCCAGCTCACCTTCGACAGGGAGCAGAAACACCATATATTTT. The chain links TRBV18 to TRBJ1-3, with TRBD1 identical over 7 bases. The V and J ends lost 3 bases and 5 bases, in that order; junction bases with no gene match: 7. CDR1 and CDR2 (germline): KGHSH, LQKENI. CDR3 length equals 15 residues.

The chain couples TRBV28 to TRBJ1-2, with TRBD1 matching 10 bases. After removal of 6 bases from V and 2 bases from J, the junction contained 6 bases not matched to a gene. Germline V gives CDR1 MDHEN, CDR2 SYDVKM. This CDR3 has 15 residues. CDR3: CASRPPGQGNYGYTF. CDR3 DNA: TGTGCCAGCAGACCCCCGGGACAGGGGAACTATGGCTACACCTTC.

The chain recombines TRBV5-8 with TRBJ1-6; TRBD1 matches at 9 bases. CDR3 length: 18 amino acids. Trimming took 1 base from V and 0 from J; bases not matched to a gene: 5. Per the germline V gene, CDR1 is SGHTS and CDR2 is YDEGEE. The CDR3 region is CASSLLTGGSSYNSPLHF. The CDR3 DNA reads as TGTGCCAGCAGCTTGCTAACAGGGGGCAGCTCCTATAATTCACCCCTCCACTTT.

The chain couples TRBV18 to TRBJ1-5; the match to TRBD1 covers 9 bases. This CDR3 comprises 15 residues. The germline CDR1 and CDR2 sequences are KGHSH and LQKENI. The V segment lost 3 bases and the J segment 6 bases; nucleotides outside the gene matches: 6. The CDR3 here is CASSPDRGRGQPQHF. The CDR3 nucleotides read TGTGCCAGCTCACCGGACAGGGGAAGAGGTCAGCCCCAGCATTTT.

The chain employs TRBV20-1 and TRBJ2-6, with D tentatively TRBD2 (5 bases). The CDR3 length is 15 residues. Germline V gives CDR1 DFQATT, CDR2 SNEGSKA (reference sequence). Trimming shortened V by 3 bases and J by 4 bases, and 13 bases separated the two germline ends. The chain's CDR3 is CSASPRGSGANVLTF. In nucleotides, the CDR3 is TGCAGTGCTAGTCCCCGGGGTTCCGGGGCCAACGTCCTGACTTTC.